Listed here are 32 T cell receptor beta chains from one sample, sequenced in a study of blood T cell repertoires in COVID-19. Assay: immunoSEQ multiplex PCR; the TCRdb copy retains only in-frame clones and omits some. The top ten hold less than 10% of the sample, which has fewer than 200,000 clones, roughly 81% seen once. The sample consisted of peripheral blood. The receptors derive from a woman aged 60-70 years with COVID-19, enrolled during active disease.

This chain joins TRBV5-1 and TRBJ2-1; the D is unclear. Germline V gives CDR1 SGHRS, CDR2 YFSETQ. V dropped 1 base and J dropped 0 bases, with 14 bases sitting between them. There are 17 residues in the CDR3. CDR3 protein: CASSLTIAFSSYNEQFF. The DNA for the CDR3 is TGCGCCAGCAGCTTGACTATAGCCTTCAGCTCCTACAATGAGCAGTTCTTC.

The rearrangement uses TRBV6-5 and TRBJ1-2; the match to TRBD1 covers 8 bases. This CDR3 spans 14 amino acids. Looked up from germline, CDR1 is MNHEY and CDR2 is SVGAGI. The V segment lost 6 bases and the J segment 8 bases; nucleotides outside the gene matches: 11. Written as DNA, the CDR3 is TGTGCCAGCAGGTCAGGGGGCGCAGGGGTAGGCTACACCTTC. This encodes CASRSGGAGVGYTF.

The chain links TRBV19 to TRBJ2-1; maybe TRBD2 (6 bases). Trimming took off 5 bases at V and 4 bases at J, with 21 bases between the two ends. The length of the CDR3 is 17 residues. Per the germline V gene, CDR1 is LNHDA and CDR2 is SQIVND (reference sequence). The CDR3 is CASSRIAALPPYNEQFF. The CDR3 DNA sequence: TGTGCCAGTAGTCGAATAGCGGCGTTGCCTCCTTACAATGAGCAGTTCTTC.

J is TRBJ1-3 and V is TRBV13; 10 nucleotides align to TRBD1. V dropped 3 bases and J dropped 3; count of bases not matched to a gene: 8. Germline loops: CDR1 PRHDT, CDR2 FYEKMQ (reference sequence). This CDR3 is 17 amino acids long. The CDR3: CASSFKTGTGVGNTIYF. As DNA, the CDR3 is TGTGCCAGCAGCTTTAAGACCGGGACAGGGGTTGGAAACACCATATATTTT. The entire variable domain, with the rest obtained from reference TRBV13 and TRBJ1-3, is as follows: AAGVIQSPRHLIKEKRETATLKCYPIPRHDTVYWYQQGPGQDPQFLISFYEKMQSDKGSIPDRFSAQQFSDYHSELNMSSLELGDSALYFCASSFKTGTGVGNTIYFGEGSWLTVV.

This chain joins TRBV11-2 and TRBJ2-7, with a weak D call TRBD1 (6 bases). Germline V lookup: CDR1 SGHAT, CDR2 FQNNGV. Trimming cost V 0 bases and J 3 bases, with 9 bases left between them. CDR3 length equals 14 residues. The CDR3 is CASSLEQGHYEQYF. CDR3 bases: TGTGCCAGCAGCTTAGAGCAGGGGCACTACGAGCAGTACTTC.

The CDR3 is CASSLQPTGQGDGYTF. The CDR3 bases are TGCGCCAGCAGCTTGCAACCTACAGGACAGGGGGATGGCTACACCTTC. This rearrangement joins TRBV5-1 to TRBJ1-2; TRBD1 matches at 10 bases. The V gene's germline CDR1 is SGHRS and CDR2 YFSETQ. This CDR3 region has 16 residues. The V and J ends lost 1 base and 6 bases, in that order; junction bases with no gene match: 9.

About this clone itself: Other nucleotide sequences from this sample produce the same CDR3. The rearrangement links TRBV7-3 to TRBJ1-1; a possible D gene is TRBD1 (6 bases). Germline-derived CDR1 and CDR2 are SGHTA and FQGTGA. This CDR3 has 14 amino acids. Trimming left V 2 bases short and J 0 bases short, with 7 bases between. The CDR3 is CASSLGGLNTEAFF. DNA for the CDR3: TGTGCCAGCAGCTTAGGGGGCCTGAACACTGAAGCTTTCTTT.

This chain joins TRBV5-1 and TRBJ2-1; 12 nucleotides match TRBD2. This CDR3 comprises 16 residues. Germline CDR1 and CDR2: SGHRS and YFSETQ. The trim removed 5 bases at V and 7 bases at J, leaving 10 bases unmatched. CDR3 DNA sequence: TGCGCCAGCAGTTTCACTAGCGGGGGGCGATGGAATGAGCAGTTCTTC. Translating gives CASSFTSGGRWNEQFF.

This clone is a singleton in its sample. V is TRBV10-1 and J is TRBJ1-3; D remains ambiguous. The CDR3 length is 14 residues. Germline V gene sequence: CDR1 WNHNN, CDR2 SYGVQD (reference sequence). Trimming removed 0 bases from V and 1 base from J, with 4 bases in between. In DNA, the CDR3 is TGCGCCAGCAGTGAGTCGCGTTCTGGAAACACCATATATTTT. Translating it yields CASSESRSGNTIYF.

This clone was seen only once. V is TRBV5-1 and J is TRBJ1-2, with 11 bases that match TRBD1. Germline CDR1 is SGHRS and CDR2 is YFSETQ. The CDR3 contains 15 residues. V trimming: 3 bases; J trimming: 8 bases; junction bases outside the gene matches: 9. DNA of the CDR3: TGCGCCAGCAGCTCCGATGGACAGGGGGCAAAGGGCTACACCTTC. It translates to CASSSDGQGAKGYTF.

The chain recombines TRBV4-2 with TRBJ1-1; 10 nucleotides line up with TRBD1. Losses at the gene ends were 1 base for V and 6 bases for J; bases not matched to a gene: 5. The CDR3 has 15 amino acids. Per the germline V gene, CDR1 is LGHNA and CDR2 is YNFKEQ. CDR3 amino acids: CASSQAGQGIAEAFF. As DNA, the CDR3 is TGTGCCAGCAGCCAAGCGGGACAGGGGATCGCTGAAGCTTTCTTT.

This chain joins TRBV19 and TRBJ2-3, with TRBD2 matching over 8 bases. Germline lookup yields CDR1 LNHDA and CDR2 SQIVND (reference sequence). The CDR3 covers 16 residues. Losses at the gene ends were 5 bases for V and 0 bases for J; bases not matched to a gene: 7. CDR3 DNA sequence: TGTGCCAGTAGTTTCCTAGCGGGCGCTAGCACAGATACGCAGTATTTT. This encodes CASSFLAGASTDTQYF.

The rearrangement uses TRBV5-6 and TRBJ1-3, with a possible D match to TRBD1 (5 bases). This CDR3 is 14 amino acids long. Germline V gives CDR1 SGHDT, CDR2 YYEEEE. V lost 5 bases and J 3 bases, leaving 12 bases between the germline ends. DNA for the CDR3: TGTGCCAGCAGGTCAAGGGGTATTGGAAACACCATATATTTT. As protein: CASRSRGIGNTIYF.

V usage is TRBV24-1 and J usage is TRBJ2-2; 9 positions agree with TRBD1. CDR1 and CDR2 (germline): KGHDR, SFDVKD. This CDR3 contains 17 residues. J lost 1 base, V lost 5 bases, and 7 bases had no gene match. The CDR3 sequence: CATSGPTGGLNTGELFF. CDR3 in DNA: TGTGCCACCAGTGGCCCCACAGGGGGCTTGAACACCGGGGAGCTGTTTTTT.

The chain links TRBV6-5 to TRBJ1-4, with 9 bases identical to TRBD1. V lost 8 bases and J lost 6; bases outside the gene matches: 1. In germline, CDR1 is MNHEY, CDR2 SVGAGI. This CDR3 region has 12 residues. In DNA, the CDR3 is TGTGCCAGCGGGGACAGGGATGAAAAACTGTTTTTT. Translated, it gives CASGDRDEKLFF.

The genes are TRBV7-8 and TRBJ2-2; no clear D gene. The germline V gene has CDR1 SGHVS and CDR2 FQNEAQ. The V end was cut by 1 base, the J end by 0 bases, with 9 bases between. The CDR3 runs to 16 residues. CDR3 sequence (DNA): TGTGCCAGCAGCTTAGTAACAGCTTCGAACACCGGGGAGCTGTTTTTT. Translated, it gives CASSLVTASNTGELFF.

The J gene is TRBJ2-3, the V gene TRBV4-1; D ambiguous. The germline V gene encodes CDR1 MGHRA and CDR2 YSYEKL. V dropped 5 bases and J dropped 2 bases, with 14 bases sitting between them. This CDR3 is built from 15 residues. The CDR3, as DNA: TGCGCCAGCAGCTTCGGGTGGCATCCCACAGATACGCAGTATTTT. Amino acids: CASSFGWHPTDTQYF.

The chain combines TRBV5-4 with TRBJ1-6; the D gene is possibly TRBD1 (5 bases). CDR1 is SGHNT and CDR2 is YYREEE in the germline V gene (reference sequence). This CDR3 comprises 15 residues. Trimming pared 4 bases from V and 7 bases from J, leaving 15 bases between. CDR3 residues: CASSPGQRTNSPLHF. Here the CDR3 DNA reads TGTGCCAGCAGCCCCGGACAAAGGACGAATTCACCCCTCCACTTT.

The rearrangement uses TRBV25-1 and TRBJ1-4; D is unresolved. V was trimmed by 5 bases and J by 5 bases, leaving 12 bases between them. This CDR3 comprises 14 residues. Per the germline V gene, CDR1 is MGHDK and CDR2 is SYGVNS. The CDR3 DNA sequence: TGTGCCAGCAGTCGGAGGGCTGAAAATGAAAAACTGTTTTTT. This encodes CASSRRAENEKLFF.

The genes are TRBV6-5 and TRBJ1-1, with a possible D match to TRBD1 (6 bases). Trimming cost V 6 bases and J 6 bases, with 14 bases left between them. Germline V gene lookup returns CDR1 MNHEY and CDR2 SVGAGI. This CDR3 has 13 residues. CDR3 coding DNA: TGTGCCAGCAGCGGAACAGGGCGGGCTGAAGCTTTCTTT. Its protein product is CASSGTGRAEAFF.

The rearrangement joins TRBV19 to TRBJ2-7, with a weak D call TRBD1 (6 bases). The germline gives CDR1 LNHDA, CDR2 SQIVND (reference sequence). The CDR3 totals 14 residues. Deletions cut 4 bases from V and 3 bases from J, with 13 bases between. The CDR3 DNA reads TGTGCCAGTAGTAGGGGGCAGTGGGGCTACGAGCAGTACTTC. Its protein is CASSRGQWGYEQYF.

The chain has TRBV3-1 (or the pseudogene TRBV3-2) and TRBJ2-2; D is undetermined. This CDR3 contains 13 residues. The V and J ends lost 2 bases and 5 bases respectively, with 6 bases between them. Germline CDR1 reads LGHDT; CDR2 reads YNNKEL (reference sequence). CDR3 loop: CASSQLSTGELFF. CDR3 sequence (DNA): TGTGCCAGCAGCCAATTATCGACCGGGGAGCTGTTTTTT.

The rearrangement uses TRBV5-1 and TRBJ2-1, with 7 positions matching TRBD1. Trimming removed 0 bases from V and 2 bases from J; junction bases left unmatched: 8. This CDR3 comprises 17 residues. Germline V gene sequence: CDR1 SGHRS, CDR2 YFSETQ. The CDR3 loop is CASSLANRDSPYNEQFF. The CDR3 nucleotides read TGCGCCAGCAGCTTGGCTAACCGGGACAGCCCCTACAATGAGCAGTTCTTC.

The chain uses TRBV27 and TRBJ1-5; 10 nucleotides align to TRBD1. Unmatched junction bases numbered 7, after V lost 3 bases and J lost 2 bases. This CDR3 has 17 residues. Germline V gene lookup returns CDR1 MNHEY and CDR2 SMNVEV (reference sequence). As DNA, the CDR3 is TGTGCCAGCAGTTTGGGACCCGGGACAGGGGGCAATCAGCCCCAGCATTTT. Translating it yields CASSLGPGTGGNQPQHF.

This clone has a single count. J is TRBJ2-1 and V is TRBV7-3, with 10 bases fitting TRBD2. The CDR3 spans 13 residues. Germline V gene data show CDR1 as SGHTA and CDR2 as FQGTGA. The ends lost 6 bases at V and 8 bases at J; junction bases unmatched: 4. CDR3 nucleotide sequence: TGTGCCAGCAGTTCTAGCGGGAGCTATGAGCAGTTCTTC. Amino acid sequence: CASSSSGSYEQFF. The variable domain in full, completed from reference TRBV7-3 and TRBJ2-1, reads GAGVSQTPSNKVTEKGKYVELRCDPISGHTALYWYRQSLGQGPEFLIYFQGTGAADDSGLPNDRFFAVRPEGSVSTLKIQRTERGDSAVYLCASSSSGSYEQFFGPGTRLTVL.

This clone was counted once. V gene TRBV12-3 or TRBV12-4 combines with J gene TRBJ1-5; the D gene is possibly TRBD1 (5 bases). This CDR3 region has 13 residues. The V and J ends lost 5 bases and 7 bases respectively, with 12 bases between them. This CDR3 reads CASSLENRQPQHF. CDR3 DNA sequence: TGTGCCAGCAGTCTCGAAAACAGGCAGCCCCAGCATTTT.

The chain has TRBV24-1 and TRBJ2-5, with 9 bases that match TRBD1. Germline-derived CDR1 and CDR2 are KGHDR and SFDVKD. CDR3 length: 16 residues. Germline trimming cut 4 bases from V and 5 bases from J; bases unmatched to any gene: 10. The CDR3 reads CATSEPGQGSTETQYF. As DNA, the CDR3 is TGTGCCACCAGTGAACCGGGACAGGGCTCAACCGAGACCCAGTACTTC.

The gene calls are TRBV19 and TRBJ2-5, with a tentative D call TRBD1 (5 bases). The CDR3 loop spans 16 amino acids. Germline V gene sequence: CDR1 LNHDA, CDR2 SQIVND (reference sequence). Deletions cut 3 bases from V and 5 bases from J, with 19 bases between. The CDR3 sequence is CASSMGGQGGYETQYF. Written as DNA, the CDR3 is TGTGCCAGTAGTATGGGCGGCCAGGGCGGTTACGAGACCCAGTACTTC. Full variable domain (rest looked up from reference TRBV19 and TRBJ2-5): DGGITQSPKYLFRKEGQNVTLSCEQNLNHDAMYWYRQDPGQGLRLIYYSQIVNDFQKGDIAEGYSVSREKKESFPLTVTSAQKNPTAFYLCASSMGGQGGYETQYFGPGTRLLVL.

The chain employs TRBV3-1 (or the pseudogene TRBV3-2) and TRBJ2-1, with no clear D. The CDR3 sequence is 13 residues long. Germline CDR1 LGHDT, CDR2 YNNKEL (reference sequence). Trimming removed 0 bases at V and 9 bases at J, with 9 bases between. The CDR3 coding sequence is TGTGCCAGCAGCCAAGATCTGAGGCTTGAGCAGTTCTTC. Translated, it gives CASSQDLRLEQFF.

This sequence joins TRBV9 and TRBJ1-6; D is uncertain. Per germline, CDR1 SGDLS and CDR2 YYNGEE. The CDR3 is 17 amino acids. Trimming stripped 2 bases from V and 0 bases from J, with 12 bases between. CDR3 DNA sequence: TGTGCCAGCAGCGTGTCATCTGTTAGCTCCTATAATTCACCCCTCCACTTT. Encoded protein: CASSVSSVSSYNSPLHF.

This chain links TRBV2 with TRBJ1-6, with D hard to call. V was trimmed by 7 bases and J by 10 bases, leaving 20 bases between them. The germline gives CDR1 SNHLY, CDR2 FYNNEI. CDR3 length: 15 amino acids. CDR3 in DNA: TGTGCCAGCATGTTGGGTGGACTGGGCGGATCACCCCTCCACTTT. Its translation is CASMLGGLGGSPLHF.

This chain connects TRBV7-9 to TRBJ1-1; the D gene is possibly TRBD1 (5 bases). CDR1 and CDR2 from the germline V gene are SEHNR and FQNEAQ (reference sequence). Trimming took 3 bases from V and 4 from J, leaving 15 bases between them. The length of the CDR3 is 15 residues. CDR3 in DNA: TGTGCCAGCAGCTTCTACAGGTCCGGGGGCACTGAAGCTTTCTTT. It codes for CASSFYRSGGTEAFF.